Each of the 14 T cell receptor beta chains below was sequenced from the same sample in a study of blood T cell repertoires in COVID-19 (dated by TCRdb to about 2020). The method was the immunoSEQ multiplex PCR assay. In TCRdb, the immuneACCESS table is reduced to in-frame sequences with V and J assigned. These tables do not hold every clone; where another copy was compared, an unresolved V gene accounts for under half, and the others remain unexplained. This sample comprises 130,000 to 150,000 clones, over 75% of them detected only once. The ten largest clones add up to approximately 1.2% of the sample. Sequencing input: PBMCs or T cells enriched from blood (not recorded which). The receptors here all came from a young woman with acute COVID-19.

The rearrangement links TRBV28 to TRBJ1-2, with TRBD1 matching 7 bases. Germline loops: CDR1 MDHEN, CDR2 SYDVKM. The junction had 6 bases not matched to a gene; V was cut back by 1 base and J by 7 bases. CDR3 length equals 14 residues. The CDR3: CASSLSDREGGYTF. CDR3 bases: TGTGCCAGCAGTTTATCTGACAGGGAAGGTGGCTACACCTTC.

The sample holds one count of this clone. V and J are TRBV29-1 and TRBJ2-1; 10 bases fit TRBD2. The V segment lost 2 bases and the J segment 7 bases; nucleotides outside the gene matches: 2. The CDR3 is made up of 13 amino acids. Germline loops: CDR1 SQVTM, CDR2 ANQGSEA. The CDR3: CSVEILAGNEQFF. The CDR3 DNA reads as TGCAGCGTTGAAATACTAGCGGGAAATGAGCAGTTCTTC.

There are a few counts of this clone. The chain couples TRBV28 to TRBJ2-3; 12 bases match TRBD2. The CDR3 runs to 16 residues. In germline, CDR1 is MDHEN, CDR2 SYDVKM. J was trimmed by 6 bases and V by 5 bases; bases with no gene match: 9. The CDR3 DNA follows: TGTGCCAGCAGTCCCCGGACTAGCGGGAACTGGGATACGCAGTATTTT. The encoded protein is CASSPRTSGNWDTQYF. Full variable domain (rest looked up from reference TRBV28 and TRBJ2-3): DVKVTQSSRYLVKRTGEKVFLECVQDMDHENMFWYRQDPGLGLRLIYFSYDVKMKEKGDIPEGYSVSREKKERFSLILESASTNQTSMYLCASSPRTSGNWDTQYFGPGTRLTVL.

V is TRBV5-4 and J is TRBJ2-7; 8 bases line up with TRBD2. The trim removed 6 bases at V and 4 bases at J, leaving 6 bases unmatched. The CDR3 extends over 13 amino acids. CDR1 and CDR2 from the germline V gene are SGHNT and YYREEE (reference sequence). CDR3 DNA sequence: TGTGCCAGCAAAATAGCGGGAAGGTACGAGCAGTACTTC. Translating it yields CASKIAGRYEQYF.

The chain links TRBV5-4 to TRBJ2-7, with 9 bases matching TRBD1. Losses at the gene ends were 3 bases for V and 5 bases for J; bases not matched to a gene: 6. CDR3 length equals 14 residues. CDR1 SGHNT and CDR2 YYREEE come from the germline V gene (reference sequence). CDR3 in amino acids: CASSSRDRAHEQYF. The DNA of the CDR3 is TGTGCCAGCAGCTCCCGGGACAGGGCCCACGAGCAGTACTTC.

This chain joins TRBV27 and TRBJ2-6; D remains unclear. Germline V lookup: CDR1 MNHEY, CDR2 SMNVEV (reference sequence). This CDR3 contains 14 residues. Trimming stripped 4 bases from V and 4 bases from J, with 8 bases between. In nucleotides, the CDR3 is TGTGCCAGCAGTTCCCCTACCGGGGCCAACGTCCTGACTTTC. It yields the protein CASSSPTGANVLTF.

This sequence joins TRBV12-3 or TRBV12-4 and TRBJ1-1, with 8 bases fitting TRBD1. V dropped 6 bases and J dropped 1; count of bases not matched to a gene: 1. This CDR3 contains 13 residues. The CDR3 nucleotides are TGTGCCAGCAGAGACAGGGGGAACACTGAAGCTTTCTTT. This codes for CASRDRGNTEAFF.

In this sample, this clone turned up a few times. The J gene is TRBJ2-3, the V gene TRBV5-1; 10 nucleotides match TRBD2. Germline CDR1 and CDR2: SGHRS and YFSETQ. V dropped 4 bases and J dropped 7; count of bases not matched to a gene: 12. The CDR3 is 16 amino acids. DNA of the CDR3: TGCGCCAGCAGCCCGGGACTAGCGAACCTGGGAAATACGCAGTATTTT. It codes for CASSPGLANLGNTQYF.

CDR3 loop: CASRKQGSTDYEQYF. Written as DNA, the CDR3 is TGTGCCAGCAGGAAACAGGGGTCGACTGACTACGAGCAGTACTTC. The chain couples TRBV5-4 to TRBJ2-7, with 7 nucleotides matching TRBD1. Trimming at V came to 5 bases and at J to 3 bases, leaving 11 bases not matched to a gene. The CDR3 has 15 residues. Germline lookup yields CDR1 SGHNT and CDR2 YYREEE (reference sequence). The full variable domain, its missing parts supplied by reference TRBV5-4 and TRBJ2-7, is ETGVTQSPTHLIKTRGQQVTLRCSSQSGHNTVSWYQQALGQGPQFIFQYYREEENGRGNFPPRFSGLQFPNYSSELNVNALELDDSALYLCASRKQGSTDYEQYFGPGTRLTVT.

This chain links TRBV18 with TRBJ2-1; D uncertain. Per germline, CDR1 KGHSH and CDR2 LQKENI. V was trimmed by 2 bases and J by 6 bases, leaving 8 bases between them. The CDR3 contains 13 residues. CDR3 nucleotide sequence: TGTGCCAGCTCACCAGAGGCAAGCAATGAGCAGTTCTTC. This encodes CASSPEASNEQFF. Drawing the rest from reference TRBV18 and TRBJ2-1, the complete variable domain is NAGVMQNPRHLVRRRGQEARLRCSPMKGHSHVYWYRQLPEEGLKFMVYLQKENIIDESGMPKERFSAEFPKEGPSILRIQQVVRGDSAAYFCASSPEASNEQFFGPGTRLTVL.

CDR3 region: CASSIGTDPFYGYTF. The CDR3 coding sequence is TGTGCCAGTAGTATAGGGACAGATCCTTTCTATGGCTACACCTTC. The chain has TRBV19 and TRBJ1-2; maybe TRBD1 (6 bases). The CDR3 is 15 amino acids. Germline-derived CDR1 and CDR2 are LNHDA and SQIVND (reference sequence). Trimming shortened V by 1 base and J by 4 bases, and 13 bases separated the two germline ends.

In this sample, this clone turned up once. The chain recombines TRBV5-1 with TRBJ2-1; TRBD1 matches 7 bases. This CDR3 contains 18 residues. Germline V lookup: CDR1 SGHRS, CDR2 YFSETQ. With 0 bases clipped from V and 6 bases from J, the junction kept 15 bases outside the gene matches. The CDR3 DNA is TGCGCCAGCAGCTTGGGTCCCGAGGGGGCATCAAACCTCAATGAGCAGTTCTTC. Translated, it gives CASSLGPEGASNLNEQFF.

This chain uses TRBV18 with TRBJ1-1; 9 bases align to TRBD1. The CDR3 totals 15 residues. Trimming took 2 bases from V and 1 from J; bases not matched to a gene: 2. Germline V CDR1 and CDR2: KGHSH, LQKENI. Here the CDR3 reads CASSPRGQGNTEAFF. As DNA, the CDR3 is TGTGCCAGCTCACCAAGGGGACAGGGGAACACTGAAGCTTTCTTT.

V usage is TRBV7-3 and J usage is TRBJ2-2; 7 nucleotides match TRBD2. Germline V CDR1 and CDR2: SGHTA, FQGTGA. This CDR3 is built from 16 residues. J was trimmed by 4 bases and V by 2 bases; bases with no gene match: 7. The CDR3 here is CASSLFAGVGTGELFF. The CDR3 region has the DNA TGTGCCAGCAGCTTATTTGCGGGAGTTGGCACCGGGGAGCTGTTTTTT.